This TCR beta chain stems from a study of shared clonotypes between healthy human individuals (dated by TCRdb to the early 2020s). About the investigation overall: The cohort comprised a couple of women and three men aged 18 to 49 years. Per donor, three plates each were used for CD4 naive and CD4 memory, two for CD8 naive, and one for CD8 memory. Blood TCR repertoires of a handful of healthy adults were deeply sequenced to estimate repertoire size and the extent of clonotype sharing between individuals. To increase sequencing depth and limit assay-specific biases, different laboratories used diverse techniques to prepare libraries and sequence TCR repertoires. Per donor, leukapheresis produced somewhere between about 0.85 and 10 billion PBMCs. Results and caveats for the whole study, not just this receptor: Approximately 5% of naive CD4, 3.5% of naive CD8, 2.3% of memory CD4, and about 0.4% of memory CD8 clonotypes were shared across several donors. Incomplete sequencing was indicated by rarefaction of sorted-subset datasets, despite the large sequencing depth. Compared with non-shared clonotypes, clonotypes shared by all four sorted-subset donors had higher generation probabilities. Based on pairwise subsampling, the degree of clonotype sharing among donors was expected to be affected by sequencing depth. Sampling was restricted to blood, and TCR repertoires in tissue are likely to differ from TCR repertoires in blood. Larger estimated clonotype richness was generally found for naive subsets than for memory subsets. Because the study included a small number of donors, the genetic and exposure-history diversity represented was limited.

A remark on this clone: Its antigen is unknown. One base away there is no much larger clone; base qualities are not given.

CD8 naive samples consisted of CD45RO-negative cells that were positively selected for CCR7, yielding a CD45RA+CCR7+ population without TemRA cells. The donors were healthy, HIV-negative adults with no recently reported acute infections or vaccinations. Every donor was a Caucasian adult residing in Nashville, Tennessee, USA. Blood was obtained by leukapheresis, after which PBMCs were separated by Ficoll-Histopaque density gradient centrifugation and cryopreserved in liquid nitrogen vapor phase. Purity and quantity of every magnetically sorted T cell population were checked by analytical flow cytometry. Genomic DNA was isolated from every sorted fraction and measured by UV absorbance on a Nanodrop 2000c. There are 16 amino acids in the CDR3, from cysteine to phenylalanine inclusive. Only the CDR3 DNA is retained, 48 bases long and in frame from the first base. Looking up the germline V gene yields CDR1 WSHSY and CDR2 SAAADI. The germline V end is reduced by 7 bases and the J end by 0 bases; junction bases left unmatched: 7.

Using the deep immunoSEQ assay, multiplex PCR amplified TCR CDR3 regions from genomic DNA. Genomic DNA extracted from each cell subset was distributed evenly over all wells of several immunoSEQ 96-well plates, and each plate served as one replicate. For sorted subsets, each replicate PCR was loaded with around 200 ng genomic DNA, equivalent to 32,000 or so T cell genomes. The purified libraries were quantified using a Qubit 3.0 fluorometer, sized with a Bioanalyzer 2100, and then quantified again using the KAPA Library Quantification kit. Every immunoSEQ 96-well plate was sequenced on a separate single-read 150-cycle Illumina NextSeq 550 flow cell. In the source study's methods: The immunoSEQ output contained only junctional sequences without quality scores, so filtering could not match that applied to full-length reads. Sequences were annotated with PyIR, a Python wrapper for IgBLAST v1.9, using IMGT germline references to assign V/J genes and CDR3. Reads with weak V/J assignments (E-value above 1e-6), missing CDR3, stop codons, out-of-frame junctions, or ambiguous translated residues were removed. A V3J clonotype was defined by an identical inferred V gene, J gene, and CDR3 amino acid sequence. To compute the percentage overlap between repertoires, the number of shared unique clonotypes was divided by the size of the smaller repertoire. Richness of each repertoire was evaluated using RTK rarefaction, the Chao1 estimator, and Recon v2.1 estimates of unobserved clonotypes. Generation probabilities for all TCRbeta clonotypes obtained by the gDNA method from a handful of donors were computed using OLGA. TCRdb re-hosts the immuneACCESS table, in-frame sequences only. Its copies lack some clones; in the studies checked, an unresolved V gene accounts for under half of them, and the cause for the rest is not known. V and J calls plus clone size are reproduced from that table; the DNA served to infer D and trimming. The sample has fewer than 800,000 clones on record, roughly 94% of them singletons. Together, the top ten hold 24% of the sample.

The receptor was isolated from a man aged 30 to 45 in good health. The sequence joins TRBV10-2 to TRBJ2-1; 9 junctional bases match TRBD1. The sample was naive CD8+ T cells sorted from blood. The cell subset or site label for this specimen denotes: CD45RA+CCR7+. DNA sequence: TGCGCCAGCAATCGGGACAGGGATCGCTCCTACAATGAGCAGTTCTTC. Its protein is CASNRDRDRSYNEQFF.